These 20 T cell receptor beta chains were all obtained from the same sample, sequenced in a study of chemoradiotherapy in HPV16-positive cancers. Only in-frame clones appear in the TCRdb table, and some are missing; sequencing was by immunoSEQ multiplex PCR. The data hold around 13,000 clones, with approximately 77% observed a single time. The biological material was taken from a patient who underwent chemoradiotherapy. The receptors were sampled from a human donor with HPV-associated anogenital cancer.

The V gene is TRBV18, the J gene TRBJ1-5; D is possibly TRBD1 (5 bases). In germline, CDR1 is KGHSH, CDR2 LQKENI. The CDR3 is made up of 13 amino acids. The V end lost 3 bases, the J end lost 4 bases, and 7 bases lay between the germline ends. This chain's CDR3 is CASSPGTNQPQHF. As DNA, the CDR3 is TGTGCCAGCTCACCGGGGACGAATCAGCCCCAGCATTTT.

The rearrangement joins TRBV19 to TRBJ1-5; 7 bases agree with TRBD1. With 6 bases clipped from V and 7 bases from J, the junction kept 9 bases outside the gene matches. The CDR3 length is 14 residues. From germline, CDR1 is LNHDA and CDR2 SQIVND (reference sequence). The CDR3 reads CASRQGSPHQPQHF. The CDR3 region has the DNA TGTGCCAGTAGACAGGGGTCCCCCCACCAGCCCCAGCATTTT.

This clone appeared a single time. The chain has TRBV2 and TRBJ2-5; possibly TRBD2 for D (7 bases). The CDR3 runs to 15 residues. Germline V gene data show CDR1 as SNHLY and CDR2 as FYNNEI. The V end lost 5 bases, the J end lost 4 bases, and 17 bases lay between the germline ends. CDR3 nucleotides: TGTGCCAGCAGTTCCATGGGGGGGGCTCGAGAGACCCAGTACTTC. Protein product: CASSSMGGARETQYF.

The chain recombines TRBV9 with TRBJ1-1; TRBD1 is a possible D gene (6 bases). Germline V gene data show CDR1 as SGDLS and CDR2 as YYNGEE. V dropped 3 bases and J dropped 6 bases, with 12 bases sitting between them. The CDR3 has 13 amino acids. The DNA for the CDR3 is TGTGCCAGCAGCGCCACAGGGAGCGCTGAAGCTTTCTTT. Its protein is CASSATGSAEAFF.

This chain links TRBV6-6 with TRBJ1-5; a possible D gene is TRBD1 (5 bases). This CDR3 contains 13 residues. The V end was cut by 5 bases, the J end by 7 bases, with 12 bases between. CDR1 is MNHNY, CDR2 SVGAGI, per germline (reference sequence). The CDR3 spells CASSNEGSQPQHF. The DNA of the CDR3 is TGTGCCAGCAGTAACGAGGGGTCGCAGCCCCAGCATTTT.

This chain connects TRBV4-2 to TRBJ1-1, with D possibly TRBD1 on 5 matching bases. The CDR3 totals 15 residues. Germline loops: CDR1 LGHNA, CDR2 YNFKEQ. The V end lost 5 bases, the J end lost 7 bases, and 20 bases lay between the germline ends. The chain's CDR3 is CASSYGGTQASEAFF. In DNA form, the CDR3 reads TGTGCCAGCAGCTACGGCGGCACACAGGCGAGTGAAGCTTTCTTT.

The rearrangement links TRBV28 to TRBJ1-2; 8 bases align to TRBD1. Per the germline V gene, CDR1 is MDHEN and CDR2 is SYDVKM. After removal of 8 bases from V and 4 bases from J, the junction contained 12 bases not matched to a gene. CDR3 size: 15 residues. The CDR3 region has the DNA TGTGCCAGCGGGATTCCTCAGGGGGCCGGCTATGGCTACACCTTC. This sequence encodes CASGIPQGAGYGYTF.

This chain connects TRBV4-2 to TRBJ2-6; no definite D call. V lost 0 bases, J lost 0 bases, and 9 bases lay in between. Germline CDR1 LGHNA, CDR2 YNFKEQ. This CDR3 has 17 residues. This CDR3 is CASSQDWRHSGANVLTF. In DNA, the CDR3 is TGTGCCAGCAGCCAAGATTGGCGGCACTCTGGGGCCAACGTCCTGACTTTC.

This chain joins TRBV4-3 and TRBJ1-1; D remains unclear. The ends were cut back, 1 base at V and 4 bases at J, with 13 bases in the middle. CDR3 length equals 15 residues. Germline V gene sequence: CDR1 LGHNA, CDR2 YSLEER. The CDR3 DNA reads as TGCGCCAGCAGCCAAGGTCGGGATAGAGGCACTGAAGCTTTCTTT. The encoded protein is CASSQGRDRGTEAFF.

The chain is built from TRBV11-3 and TRBJ1-1, with 7 bases lining up with TRBD1. In germline, CDR1 is SGHNT, CDR2 YENEEA. V gave up 1 base and J gave up 1 base; unmatched junction bases: 0. The CDR3 has 14 residues. The CDR3 here is CASSLGQGNTEAFF. In DNA, the CDR3 is TGTGCCAGCAGCTTAGGACAGGGGAACACTGAAGCTTTCTTT.

DNA of the CDR3: TGTGCCAGCAGCTTAGGAATCGGACTTGCAAATACGCAGTATTTT. This encodes CASSLGIGLANTQYF. The chain recombines TRBV7-6 with TRBJ2-3, with a tentative D call TRBD2 (5 bases). This CDR3 has 15 amino acids. V was pared by 1 base and J by 7 bases, with 15 bases between. Germline lookup yields CDR1 SGHVS and CDR2 FNYEAQ.

The rearrangement joins TRBV19 to TRBJ1-3; 12 nucleotides line up with TRBD1. J lost 4 bases, V lost 5 bases, and 3 bases had no gene match. This CDR3 comprises 15 residues. Looked up from germline, CDR1 is LNHDA and CDR2 is SQIVND (reference sequence). DNA for the CDR3: TGTGCCAGTAGTGGGGACAGGGGGCAAGGAAACACCATATATTTT. Translating it yields CASSGDRGQGNTIYF.

The chain employs TRBV7-3 and TRBJ2-7; 10 positions agree with TRBD2. Germline CDR1 is SGHTA and CDR2 is FQGTGA. The V segment lost 5 bases and the J segment 7 bases; nucleotides outside the gene matches: 8. CDR3 size: 14 residues. The CDR3 loop reads CASSPGLAVGEQYF. The CDR3 DNA is TGTGCCAGCAGCCCTGGACTAGCGGTTGGGGAGCAGTACTTC.

The chain combines TRBV30 with TRBJ1-2, with D maybe TRBD1 (6 bases). The CDR3 consists of 13 residues. Trimming pared 6 bases from V and 5 bases from J, leaving 16 bases between. Germline V CDR1 and CDR2: GTSNPN, SVGIG (reference sequence). The CDR3 bases are TGTGCCTGCCATGAGGGACAAACATATGGCTACACCTTC. Residues: CACHEGQTYGYTF.

The DNA of the CDR3 is TGCAGCGCCACCGGGACAGGGAGTTTATACACCTTC. It translates to CSATGTGSLYTF. V and J are TRBV29-1 and TRBJ1-2; TRBD1 matches 9 bases. J was trimmed by 11 bases and V by 7 bases; bases with no gene match: 11. Germline V gene lookup returns CDR1 SQVTM and CDR2 ANQGSEA. The CDR3 runs to 12 residues.

The chain carries TRBV7-6 and TRBJ2-2; possibly TRBD1 for D (5 bases). V was clipped by 5 bases and J by 4 bases, with 17 bases between them. The CDR3 length is 16 residues. Per germline, CDR1 SGHVS and CDR2 FNYEAQ. Here the CDR3 DNA reads TGTGCCAGCAGCCCCATTATCGTAACAGGCACCGGGGAGCTGTTTTTT. This sequence encodes CASSPIIVTGTGELFF.

V and J are TRBV9 and TRBJ2-5, with D possibly being TRBD1 (6 bases). The CDR3 contains 14 residues. In germline, CDR1 is SGDLS, CDR2 YYNGEE. Trimming pared 3 bases from V and 0 bases from J, leaving 9 bases between. CDR3 coding DNA: TGTGCCAGCAGCGCCGGACAGAACCAAGAGACCCAGTACTTC. This translates into CASSAGQNQETQYF. The complete variable domain, with remaining parts taken from reference TRBV9 and TRBJ2-5, reads DSGVTQTPKHLITATGQRVTLRCSPRSGDLSVYWYQQSLDQGLQFLIQYYNGEERAKGNILERFSAQQFPDLHSELNLSSLELGDSALYFCASSAGQNQETQYFGPGTRLLVL.

This chain joins TRBV28 and TRBJ1-5; 7 bases line up with TRBD1. V shed 6 bases and J 4 bases; nucleotides not matched to a gene: 6. Germline-derived CDR1 and CDR2 are MDHEN and SYDVKM. This CDR3 region has 14 residues. CDR3 nucleotides: TGTGCCAGCAGCCTCGGACAGGTGAATCAGCCCCAGCATTTT. This sequence encodes CASSLGQVNQPQHF.

This clone was seen only a few times. The genes are TRBV2 and TRBJ1-1; D ambiguous. The CDR3 covers 13 residues. Between the trimmed V and J ends, which lost 8 bases and 0 bases, there was a span of 10 bases. Germline V gene sequence: CDR1 SNHLY, CDR2 FYNNEI. CDR3 nucleotide sequence: TGTGCCAGCGGAGGACTACTGAACACTGAAGCTTTCTTT. Encoded protein: CASGGLLNTEAFF. The full variable domain, completed using reference TRBV2 and TRBJ1-1, is EPEVTQTPSHQVTQMGQEVILRCVPISNHLYFYWYRQILGQKVEFLVSFYNNEISEKSEIFDDQFSVERPDGSNFTLKIRSTKLEDSAMYFCASGGLLNTEAFFGQGTRLTVV.

This clone was seen just once. The chain links TRBV7-8 to TRBJ1-2; TRBD1 aligns across 9 bases. Germline CDR1 reads SGHVS; CDR2 reads FQNEAQ. J was trimmed by 6 bases and V by 1 base; bases with no gene match: 6. The CDR3 is made up of 15 amino acids. The CDR3 sequence is CASSLVTGTGNGYTF. CDR3 coding DNA: TGTGCCAGCAGCTTAGTTACCGGGACAGGGAATGGCTACACCTTC. Full variable domain (outside the CDR3, taken from reference TRBV7-8 and TRBJ1-2): GAGVSQSPRYKVAKRGQDVALRCDPISGHVSLFWYQQALGQGPEFLTYFQNEAQLDKSGLPSDRFFAERPEGSVSTLKIQRTQQEDSAVYLCASSLVTGTGNGYTFGSGTRLTVV.